In this sample, the clone carrying this T cell receptor beta chain turned up a few times. Antigen: not known. Healthy Russian Caucasian donors spanned ages about 6 to 95 years. This sample stems from a study of blood T cells in healthy people across ages. Points from the study as a whole: Greater diversity and more naive CD4+ cells were seen in long-lived donors than in aged donors.

This CDR3 comprises 12 residues. Germline V gives CDR1 WSHSY, CDR2 SAAADI. V lost 8 bases and J lost 5, with 10 bases in between. PCR was performed a second time for about 7 to 11 cycles using a sample-barcoded 5' primer and a J-beta primer mix. Tags on each cDNA molecule came from a template-switch adaptor with 12 random nucleotides. MiXCR, run by TCRdb on the 5' RACE reads, gives a single entry per CDR3 protein. The sample has 650,000 to 1,000,000 distinct CDR3 sequences, about 37% seen once; the top ten hold 10% to 15%. V usage is TRBV10-2 and J usage is TRBJ1-5; TRBD1 might be the D (6 bases). What was sequenced was blood. The source is a man aged 18 to 30 in good health. The DNA for the CDR3 is TGCGCCAGCGGGGGGCCGGATCAGCCCCAGCATTTT. It translates to CASGGPDQPQHF.